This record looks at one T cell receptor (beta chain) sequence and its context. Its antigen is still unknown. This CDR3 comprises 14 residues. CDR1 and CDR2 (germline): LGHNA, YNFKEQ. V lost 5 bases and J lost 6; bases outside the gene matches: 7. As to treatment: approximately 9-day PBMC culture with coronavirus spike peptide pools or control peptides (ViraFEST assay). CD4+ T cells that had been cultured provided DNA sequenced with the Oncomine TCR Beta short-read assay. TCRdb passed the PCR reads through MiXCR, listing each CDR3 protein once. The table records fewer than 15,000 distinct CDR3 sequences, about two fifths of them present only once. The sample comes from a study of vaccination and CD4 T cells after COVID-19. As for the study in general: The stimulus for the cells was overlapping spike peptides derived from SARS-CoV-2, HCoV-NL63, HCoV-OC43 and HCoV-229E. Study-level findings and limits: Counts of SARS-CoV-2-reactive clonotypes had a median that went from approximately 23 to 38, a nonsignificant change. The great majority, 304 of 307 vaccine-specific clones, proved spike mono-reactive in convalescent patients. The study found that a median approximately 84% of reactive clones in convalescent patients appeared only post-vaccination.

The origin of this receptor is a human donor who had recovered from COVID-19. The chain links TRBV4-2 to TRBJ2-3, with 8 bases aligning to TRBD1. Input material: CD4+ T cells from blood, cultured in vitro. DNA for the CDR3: TGTGCCAGCAGCTACGGACAGGGCCTGGATACGCAGTATTTT. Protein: CASSYGQGLDTQYF.